There are a few counts of the clone carrying this T cell receptor (beta chain). Its antigen is as yet unknown. These data originate in a study of T cells in Graves' hyperthyroidism and ophthalmopathy. The V gene's germline CDR1 is LGHDT and CDR2 YNNKEL (reference sequence). This CDR3 is 18 amino acids long. The V gene lost 0 bases and the J gene lost 6 bases, with 24 bases spanning the gap. There were TCR beta CDR3 regions amplified from RNA transcripts. Researchers ran a first-round RT-PCR on the TCR CDR3 using the HTBI primer set. MiXCR, run by TCRdb on the multiplex PCR reads, gives a single entry per CDR3 protein. The data hold roughly 360,000 distinct CDR3 sequences, with approximately 13% observed a single time. Patients were aged 18 to 65, had disease duration under 2 months, and had newly diagnosed hyperthyroidism. Study observations and caveats: The model forecast ophthalmopathy, anticipating it by a median roughly 6.3 months before onset.

This clonotype was obtained from a man aged 25-45 years with Graves' hyperthyroidism that later progressed to Graves' ophthalmopathy. The chain combines TRBV3-1 with TRBJ2-7, with a weak D call TRBD2 (6 bases). The sample was blood. CDR3 sequence (DNA): TGTGCCAGCAGCCAAGACAGGGCTCTGGCAGGCGGGCGGGGCGAGCAGTACTTC. Translating gives CASSQDRALAGGRGEQYF.